This T cell receptor (beta chain) was recovered during a study of chemoradiotherapy in HPV16-positive cancers (dated by TCRdb to about 2022). Background on the whole study: Candidate HPV-specific T-cell clones and common TCR motifs were defined by functional T-cell assays performed on cells from two HPV16-positive patients. The study asked whether T-cell immunity against the HPV oncoproteins E6 and E7 changes during chemoradiotherapy and whether it affects survival. Next, the candidate HPV-specific TCRs and motifs were followed in TCR repertoires from over 85 patients with HPV-related cancers. The paper's findings and limits, for the study overall: The functional definition of HPV-specific T cells was derived from only two HPV16-positive patients, and the survival association was reported for HPV16-positive patients. Expansion of candidate HPV-specific clones and E7-related TCR motifs was observed in the tumor microenvironment during treatment, whereas no such expansion was observed for non-HPV-specific T cells. Improved recurrence-free survival in HPV16-positive patients was associated with expansion of HPV-responsive T cells during chemoradiotherapy.

Library method: the immunoSEQ multiplex PCR assay. TCRdb stores this immuneACCESS table with in-frame sequences only. Part of the clones is absent; in the studies checked, under half of the shortfall reflects unresolved V genes, and no reason is known for the rest. The sample yields some 24,000 clones; roughly 94% were counted once. 2.5% to 3% of the sample is held by the ten biggest clonotypes. Because repertoires were sampled repeatedly during chemoradiotherapy, clonal expansion in the tumor microenvironment could be followed. A note on this clone: This receptor's antigen is unknown. One base away there is no much larger clone; base qualities are not given.

V loses 5 bases of germline sequence and J loses 7 bases, and the interval between the two ends is 15 bases. The CDR3 has 14 amino acids, counting the end cysteine and phenylalanine. The entry retains the CDR3 DNA only, 42 bases that are in frame from base 1. The germline V gene encodes CDR1 LNHDA and CDR2 SQIVND (reference sequence). This TCR came from a human donor with HPV-associated anogenital cancer. This material was acquired from a patient who underwent chemoradiotherapy. The chain links TRBV19 with TRBJ1-5; TRBD1 is possibly the D segment (6 matching bases). The CDR3 amino acid sequence is: CASSSGQNFQPQHF. The bases are TGTGCCAGTAGTTCTGGACAGAACTTCCAGCCCCAGCATTTT.